This TCR delta chain was found in a study of Vδ1+ human thymocytes. Findings of the study overall: Thymic TRG and TRD repertoires appeared highly polyclonal. Unlike peripheral blood Vdelta1+ controls, thymic delta-chain sequences included around 18% Vdelta2 and few Vdelta3.

This CDR3 comprises 21 residues. Germline CDR1 is TSWWSYY and CDR2 is QGS. Alphabeta T cells were depleted, then CD3+ Vdelta1+ Vdelta2- thymocytes were FACS-sorted. Purity of the sorted Vdelta1+ thymocytes ranged from roughly 96% to 99.6%. RNA was extracted from the cells and then reverse transcribed. The CDR3 regions were amplified by multiplex PCR from V-gene primers to a constant-region primer. TCRdb reran clone calling via CATT on the multiplex PCR reads. This sample has 50,000 to 60,000 delta-chain clones; about 16% occur once, and the top ten carry 0.3% to 0.45%. This clone has a handful of counts. What it binds is not known. One end of the junction is discordant with germline, which a read error may explain.

Sequencing was done on a sample of Vdelta1+ gamma-delta thymocytes from the thymus. Subset in this sample: FACS-sorted CD3+ TCRalphabeta- TCRVdelta1+ TCRVdelta2- thymocytes. V and J are TRDV1 and TRDJ1, with 11 bases identical to TRDD3. The source of this sequence is a girl under three years old who had congenital heart surgery. This CDR3 is CALGELALLAGGYSNTNKLIF. The CDR3 DNA reads TGTGCTCTTGGGGAACTGGCCCTCCTCGCTGGGGGATACAGTAACACCAATAAACTCATCTTT.